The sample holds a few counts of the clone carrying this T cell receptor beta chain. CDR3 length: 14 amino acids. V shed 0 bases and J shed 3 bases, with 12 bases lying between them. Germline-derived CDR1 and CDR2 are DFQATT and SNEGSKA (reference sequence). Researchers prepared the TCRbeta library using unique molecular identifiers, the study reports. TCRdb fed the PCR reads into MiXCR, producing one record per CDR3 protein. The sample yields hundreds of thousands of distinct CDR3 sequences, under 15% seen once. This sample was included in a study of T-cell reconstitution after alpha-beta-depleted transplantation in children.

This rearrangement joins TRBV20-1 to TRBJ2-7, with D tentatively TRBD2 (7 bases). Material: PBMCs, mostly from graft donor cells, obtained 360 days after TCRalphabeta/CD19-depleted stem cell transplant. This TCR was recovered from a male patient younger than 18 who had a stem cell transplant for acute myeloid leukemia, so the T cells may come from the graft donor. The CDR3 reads CSARDGGGSYEQYF. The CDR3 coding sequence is TGCAGTGCTAGAGATGGGGGCGGGAGCTACGAGCAGTACTTC.